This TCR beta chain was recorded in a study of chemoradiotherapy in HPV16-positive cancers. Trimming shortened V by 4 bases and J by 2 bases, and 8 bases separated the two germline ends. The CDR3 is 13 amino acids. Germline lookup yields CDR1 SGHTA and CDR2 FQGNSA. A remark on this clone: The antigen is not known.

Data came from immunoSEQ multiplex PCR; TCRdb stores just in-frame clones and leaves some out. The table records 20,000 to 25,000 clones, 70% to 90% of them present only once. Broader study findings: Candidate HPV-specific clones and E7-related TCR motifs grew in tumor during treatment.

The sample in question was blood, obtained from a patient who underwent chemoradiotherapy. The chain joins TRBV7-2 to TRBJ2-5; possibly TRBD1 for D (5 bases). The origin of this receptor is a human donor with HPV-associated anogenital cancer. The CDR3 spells CASSYRTQETQYF. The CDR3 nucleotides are TGTGCCAGCAGCTACAGGACGCAAGAGACCCAGTACTTC.